These 14 T cell receptor beta chains originate from one sample sequenced in a study of CD8 T cells in ankylosing spondylitis (dated by TCRdb to the late 2010s). Libraries were built with 5' RACE. The sequencing machine was an Illumina HiSeq 2500. TCRdb redid the processing of the public reads, applying fastp at Q25 and MiXCR, and retained in-frame beta chains. All rows with the same CDR3 protein become a single entry with the most common DNA and genes. The sample table shows tens of thousands of distinct CDR3 sequences, and roughly 9% are seen once. Clones ranked in the top ten supply over 25% of the sample. These TCRs' antigens remain unknown. Study-wide findings and limitations: Blood from ankylosing spondylitis patients appeared to be characterized by a TCR beta motif composed of 7 to 9 highly homologous amino acid variants.

Sequenced input: blood, either unsorted or a sorted T cell fraction (not recorded which). The receptors stem from a male donor with ankylosing spondylitis.

In the case of this clonotype: This may arise from a read error, as a much more abundant clone is one base away. This chain links TRBV12-3 or TRBV12-4 with TRBJ1-1; 7 nucleotides match TRBD1. There are 17 residues in the CDR3. CDR3 protein: CACSLGGGQDANTEAFF. The CDR3 nucleotides are TGTGCCTGCAGCCTCGGGGGCGGACAGGACGCGAACACTGAAGCTTTCTTT.

This clonotype has a count of ten or more. This sequence joins TRBV15 and TRBJ2-1; possibly TRBD1 or TRBD2 for D (5 bases each). V lost 0 bases and J 6 bases, leaving 9 bases between the germline ends. Germline CDR1 reads LNHNV; CDR2 reads YYDKDF (reference sequence). The CDR3 sequence is 14 residues long. CDR3 coding DNA: TGTGCCACCAGCAGAGATGAGGGGATCAATGAGCAGTTCTTC. As protein: CATSRDEGINEQFF.

This clonotype was counted only a few times. This chain connects TRBV27 to TRBJ1-1, with D unresolved. CDR1 MNHEY and CDR2 SMNVEV come from the germline V gene (reference sequence). V was trimmed by 4 bases and J by 3 bases, leaving 9 bases between them. The CDR3 runs 13 residues. CDR3 residues: CASSSRLDTEAFF. CDR3 DNA: TGTGCCAGCAGTTCCCGGTTGGACACTGAAGCTTTCTTT.

At least ten counts were recorded for this clonotype. This chain joins TRBV27 and TRBJ2-2, with a tentative D call TRBD2 (6 bases). This CDR3 has 17 amino acids. CDR1 is MNHEY and CDR2 is SMNVEV in the germline V gene (reference sequence). Between the trimmed V and J ends, which lost 2 bases and 1 base, there was a span of 14 bases. In nucleotides, the CDR3 is TGTGCCAGCAGTTTAGGGTTGGGGACTTTGAACACCGGGGAGCTGTTTTTT. This translates into CASSLGLGTLNTGELFF.

This clonotype has just a few counts. This chain connects TRBV7-9 to TRBJ1-5; D unclear. The germline V and J ends were trimmed by 1 base and 4 bases, with 8 bases remaining between them. This CDR3 comprises 14 residues. Germline loops: CDR1 SEHNR, CDR2 FQNEAQ (reference sequence). DNA for the CDR3: TGTGCCAGCAGCTTAGATGGGAGGAATCAGCCCCAGCATTTT. Translated: CASSLDGRNQPQHF.

This clonotype has a count of ten or more. The chain recombines TRBV7-8 with TRBJ2-1; 10 bases agree with TRBD2. Trimming cost V 2 bases and J 6 bases; bases outside gene matches: 7. Germline-derived CDR1 and CDR2 are SGHVS and FQNEAQ. This CDR3 comprises 16 residues. The DNA for the CDR3 is TGTGCCAGCAGCTTAATTGTAGCGGGAGGAGGCAATGAGCAGTTCTTC. Its translation is CASSLIVAGGGNEQFF.

The gene calls are TRBV14 and TRBJ2-1; no definite D call. Germline V gene lookup returns CDR1 SGHDN and CDR2 FVKESK. The CDR3 loop spans 13 amino acids. Trimming pared 2 bases from V and 8 bases from J, leaving 10 bases between. The CDR3 DNA is TGTGCCAGCAGCCAACGATGGCGTGATGAGCAGTTCTTC. It yields the protein CASSQRWRDEQFF.

This clonotype has a count of ten or more. This chain connects TRBV15 to TRBJ2-2; D is possibly TRBD1 or TRBD2 (7 bases each). Germline-derived CDR1 and CDR2 are LNHNV and YYDKDF (reference sequence). The CDR3 extends over 22 amino acids. The V end lost 6 bases, the J end lost 3 bases, and 35 bases lay between the germline ends. Here the CDR3 reads CATSPEGAGAWGVPADTGELFF. For the CDR3, the DNA is TGTGCCACCAGTCCCGAGGGGGCGGGAGCATGGGGCGTCCCTGCGGACACCGGGGAGCTGTTTTTT.

The chain couples TRBV12-3 or TRBV12-4 to TRBJ2-2; D is unresolved. The V and J ends lost 8 bases and 7 bases respectively, with 8 bases between them. The CDR3 runs 11 residues. CDR3 coding DNA: TGTGCCAGCTCCTGGGGCGGGGAGCTGTTTTTT. Its translation is CASSWGGELFF.

This clonotype has ten or more counts. This rearrangement joins TRBV29-1 to TRBJ2-1, with D unclear. Germline CDR1 SQVTM, CDR2 ANQGSEA. CDR3 length: 15 amino acids. Trimming pared 5 bases from V and 2 bases from J, leaving 16 bases between. The chain's CDR3 is CSVPLGEWAYNEQFF. In DNA form, the CDR3 reads TGCAGCGTTCCCCTCGGTGAGTGGGCCTACAATGAGCAGTTCTTC.

This clonotype occurred many times. This chain uses TRBV29-1 with TRBJ2-7, with D hard to call. The CDR3 is 13 residues long. Germline CDR1 is SQVTM and CDR2 is ANQGSEA. V dropped 4 bases and J dropped 0 bases, with 10 bases sitting between them. Written as DNA, the CDR3 is TGCAGCGTTGGTCTGGATATCTCCTACGAGCAGTACTTC. This gives the protein CSVGLDISYEQYF.

The chain recombines TRBV11-1 with TRBJ1-1; TRBD1 aligns across 10 bases. Trimming cost V 5 bases and J 1 base; bases outside gene matches: 10. CDR1 and CDR2 (germline): SGHAT, FQDESV (reference sequence). This CDR3 is 17 amino acids long. In DNA, the CDR3 is TGTGCCAGCAGCGGTGTATGGGACAGGGGAACGAACACTGAAGCTTTCTTT. Protein product: CASSGVWDRGTNTEAFF.

The chain has TRBV13 and TRBJ1-1; 8 bases agree with TRBD1. The CDR3 loop spans 15 amino acids. In germline, CDR1 is PRHDT, CDR2 FYEKMQ (reference sequence). V was pared by 5 bases and J by 3 bases, with 8 bases of the junction left unmatched. The CDR3 protein is CASSGRQGMDTEAFF. The CDR3 nucleotides are TGTGCCAGCAGCGGCCGACAGGGGATGGACACTGAAGCTTTCTTT.

This clonotype showed up many times. The rearrangement uses TRBV29-1 and TRBJ2-2; D not resolved. Trimming removed 3 bases at V and 6 bases at J, with 8 bases between. This CDR3 comprises 12 residues. CDR1 is SQVTM and CDR2 is ANQGSEA in the germline V gene. CDR3 in DNA: TGCAGCGTTGACCCCGGCTCCGGGGAGCTGTTTTTT. This translates into CSVDPGSGELFF.